A single T cell receptor (beta chain) is shown here with its context. Its ends do not fully match the called genes, so a read error is possible. This record belongs to a study of T-cell reconstitution after alpha-beta-depleted transplantation in children. Preparation of the TCRbeta library involved a method that used unique molecular identifiers. TCRdb re-analysed the PCR reads in MiXCR, keeping a single row per CDR3 protein. The sample yields some 70,000 distinct CDR3 sequences, 7% to 8% seen once. Germline loops: CDR1 SGHRS, CDR2 YFSETQ. This CDR3 contains 16 residues. This sequence joins TRBV5-1 and TRBJ2-1, with TRBD2 identical over 13 bases. The sample was PBMCs from the stem cell graft donor, taken from the stem cell graft. The TCR comes from a human donor who donated a stem cell graft to a child with acute lymphoblastic leukemia. In DNA, the CDR3 is TGCGCCATCAGCCCCACTAGCGGGGGGGCCCCCAATGAGCAGTTCTTC. Protein: CAISPTSGGAPNEQFF. Full variable domain (rest looked up from reference TRBV5-1 and TRBJ2-1): KAGVTQTPRYLIKTRGQQVTLSCSPISGHRSVSWYQQTPGQGLQFLFEYFSETQRNKGNFPGRFSGRQFSNSRSEMNVSTLELGDSALYLCAISPTSGGAPNEQFFGPGTRLTVL.